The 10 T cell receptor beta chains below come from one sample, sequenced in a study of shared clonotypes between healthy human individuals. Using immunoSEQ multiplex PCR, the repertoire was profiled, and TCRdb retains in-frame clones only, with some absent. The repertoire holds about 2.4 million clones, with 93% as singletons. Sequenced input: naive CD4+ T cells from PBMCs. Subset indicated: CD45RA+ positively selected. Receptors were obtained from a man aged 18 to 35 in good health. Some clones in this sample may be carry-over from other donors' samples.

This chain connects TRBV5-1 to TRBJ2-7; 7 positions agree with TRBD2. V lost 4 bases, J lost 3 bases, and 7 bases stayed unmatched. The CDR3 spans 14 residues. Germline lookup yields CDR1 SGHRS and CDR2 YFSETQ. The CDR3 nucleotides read TGCGCCAGCAGCAAGGGAGGGAGTGGCTACGAGCAGTACTTC. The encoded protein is CASSKGGSGYEQYF.

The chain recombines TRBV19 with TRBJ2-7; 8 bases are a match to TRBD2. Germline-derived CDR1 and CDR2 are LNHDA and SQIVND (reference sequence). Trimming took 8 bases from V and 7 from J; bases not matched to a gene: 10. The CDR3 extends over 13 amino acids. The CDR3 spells CASPWAGGREQYF. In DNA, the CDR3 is TGTGCCAGTCCCTGGGCGGGAGGTAGAGAGCAGTACTTC. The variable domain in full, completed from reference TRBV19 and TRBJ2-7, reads DGGITQSPKYLFRKEGQNVTLSCEQNLNHDAMYWYRQDPGQGLRLIYYSQIVNDFQKGDIAEGYSVSREKKESFPLTVTSAQKNPTAFYLCASPWAGGREQYFGPGTRLTVT.

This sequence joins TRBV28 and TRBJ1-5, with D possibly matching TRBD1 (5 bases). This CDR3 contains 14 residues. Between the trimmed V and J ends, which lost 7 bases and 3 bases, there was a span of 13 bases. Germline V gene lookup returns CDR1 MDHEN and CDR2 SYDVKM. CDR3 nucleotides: TGTGCCAGCACCCCCGGGGGACCCAATCAGCCCCAGCATTTT. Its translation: CASTPGGPNQPQHF. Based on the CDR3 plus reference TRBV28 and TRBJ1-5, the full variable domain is DVKVTQSSRYLVKRTGEKVFLECVQDMDHENMFWYRQDPGLGLRLIYFSYDVKMKEKGDIPEGYSVSREKKERFSLILESASTNQTSMYLCASTPGGPNQPQHFGDGTRLSIL.

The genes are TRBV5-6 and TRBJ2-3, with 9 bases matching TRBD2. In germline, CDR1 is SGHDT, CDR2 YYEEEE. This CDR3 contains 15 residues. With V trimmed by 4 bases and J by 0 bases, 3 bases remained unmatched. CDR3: CASSRLAVSTDTQYF. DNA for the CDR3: TGTGCCAGCAGCCGACTAGCGGTTAGCACAGATACGCAGTATTTT.

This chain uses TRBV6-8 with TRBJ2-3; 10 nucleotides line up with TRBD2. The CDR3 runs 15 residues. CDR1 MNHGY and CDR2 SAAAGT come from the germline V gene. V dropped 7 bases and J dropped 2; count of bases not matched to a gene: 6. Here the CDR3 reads CASTSTSGTTDTQYF. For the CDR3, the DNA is TGTGCCAGCACTTCAACTAGCGGGACCACAGATACGCAGTATTTT.

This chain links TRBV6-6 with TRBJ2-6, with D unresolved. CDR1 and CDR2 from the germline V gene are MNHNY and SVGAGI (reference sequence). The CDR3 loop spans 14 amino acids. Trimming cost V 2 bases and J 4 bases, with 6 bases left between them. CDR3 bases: TGTGCCAGCAGTTACGAGGCCGGGGCCAACGTCCTGACTTTC. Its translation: CASSYEAGANVLTF.

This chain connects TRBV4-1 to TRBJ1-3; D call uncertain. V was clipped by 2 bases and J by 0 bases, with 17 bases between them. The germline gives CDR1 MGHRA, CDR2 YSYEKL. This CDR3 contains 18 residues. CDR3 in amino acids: CASSQSDTSRVSGNTIYF. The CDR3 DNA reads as TGCGCCAGCAGCCAAAGTGATACCTCGAGGGTCTCTGGAAACACCATATATTTT.

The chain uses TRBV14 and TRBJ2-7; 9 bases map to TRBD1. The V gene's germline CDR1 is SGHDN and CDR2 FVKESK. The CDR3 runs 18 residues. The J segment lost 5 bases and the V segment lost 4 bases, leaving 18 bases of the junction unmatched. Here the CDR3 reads CASSPLSGQGRHYNEQYF. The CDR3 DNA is TGTGCCAGCAGCCCTCTTTCGGGACAGGGCCGGCACTACAACGAGCAGTACTTC.

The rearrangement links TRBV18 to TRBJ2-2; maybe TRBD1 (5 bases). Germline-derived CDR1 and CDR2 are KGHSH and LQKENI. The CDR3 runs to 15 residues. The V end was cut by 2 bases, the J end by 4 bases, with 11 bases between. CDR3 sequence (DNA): TGTGCCAGCTCACCAAAGGGGCCGGGCACCGGGGAGCTGTTTTTT. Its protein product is CASSPKGPGTGELFF.

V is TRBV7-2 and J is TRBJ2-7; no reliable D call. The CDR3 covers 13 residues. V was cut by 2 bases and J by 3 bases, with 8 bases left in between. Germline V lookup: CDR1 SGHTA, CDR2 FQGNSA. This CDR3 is CASSLRSVYEQYF. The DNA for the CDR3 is TGTGCCAGCAGCTTACGATCCGTCTACGAGCAGTACTTC.